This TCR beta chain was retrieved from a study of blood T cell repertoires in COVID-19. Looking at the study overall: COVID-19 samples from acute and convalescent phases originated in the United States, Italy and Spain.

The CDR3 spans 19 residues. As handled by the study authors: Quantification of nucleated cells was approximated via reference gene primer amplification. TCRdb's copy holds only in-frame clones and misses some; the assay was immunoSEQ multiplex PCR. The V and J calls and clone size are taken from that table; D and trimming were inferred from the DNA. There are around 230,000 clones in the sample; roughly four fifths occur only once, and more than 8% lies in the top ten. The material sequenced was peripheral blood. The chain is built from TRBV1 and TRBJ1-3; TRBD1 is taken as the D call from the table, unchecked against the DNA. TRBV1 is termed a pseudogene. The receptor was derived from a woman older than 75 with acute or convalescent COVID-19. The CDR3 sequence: CTSSRPDPNGQSSGNTIYF. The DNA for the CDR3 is TGCACCAGCAGCCGACCGGATCCTAACGGACAGAGCTCTGGAAACACCATATATTTT.